This is a list of T cell receptor beta chains from one sample in a study of blood T cell repertoires in COVID-19. TCRdb's table, derived via immunoSEQ multiplex PCR, lists solely in-frame clones and lacks some. The sample consists of about 150,000 clones, around 84% of them appearing once. The sample taken for sequencing was PBMCs or T cells enriched from blood (not recorded which). These receptors originate from a woman aged 50 to 65 who had recovered from COVID-19. CDR3s include the opening cysteine and the closing phenylalanine or tryptophan. Fields, in order: V gene, CDR3 length, clone size, J gene, D gene, CDR3 DNA, CDR3 protein. D genes are given only for firm matches. Clone sizes are given selectively: once, few, many, or a class where the clone is expanded.

v_call: TRBV7-6; cdr3_length: 16; clone_size: -; j_call: TRBJ1-1; d_call: TRBD1; cdr3_nt: TGTGCCAGCAGCTCCGTGCCGGGACAGGAGAACACTGAAGCTTTCTTT; cdr3_aa: CASSSVPGQENTEAFF
v_call: TRBV18; cdr3_length: 16; clone_size: -; j_call: TRBJ1-6; d_call: -; cdr3_nt: TGTGCCAGCTCACCATCCTCCGGGCAGAGCGGGTCACCCCTCCACTTT; cdr3_aa: CASSPSSGQSGSPLHF
v_call: TRBV5-1; cdr3_length: 13; clone_size: -; j_call: TRBJ1-1; d_call: -; cdr3_nt: TGCGCCAGCAGCTCAAACATGAACACTGAAGCTTTCTTT; cdr3_aa: CASSSNMNTEAFF
v_call: TRBV3-1/TRBV3-2; cdr3_length: 15; clone_size: few; j_call: TRBJ2-7; d_call: -; cdr3_nt: TGTGCCAGCAGCCAAGGTGGTAGCGGATCCTACGAGCAGTACTTC; cdr3_aa: CASSQGGSGSYEQYF
v_call: TRBV10-3; cdr3_length: 11; clone_size: -; j_call: TRBJ2-7; d_call: -; cdr3_nt: TGTGCCATCAGGGTACTCGACGAGCAGTACTTC; cdr3_aa: CAIRVLDEQYF
v_call: TRBV6-5; cdr3_length: 14; clone_size: -; j_call: TRBJ1-3; d_call: -; cdr3_nt: TGTGCCAGCAGTCCAACAGGGCCTGGAAACACCATATATTTT; cdr3_aa: CASSPTGPGNTIYF
v_call: TRBV9; cdr3_length: 15; clone_size: -; j_call: TRBJ2-3; d_call: -; cdr3_nt: TGTGCCAGCAGCGTCCCTGGCGGCCTCACAGATACGCAGTATTTT; cdr3_aa: CASSVPGGLTDTQYF
v_call: TRBV10-3; cdr3_length: 13; clone_size: -; j_call: TRBJ1-2; d_call: -; cdr3_nt: TGTGCCATCACTGGCCAGGGGATCTATGGCTACACCTTC; cdr3_aa: CAITGQGIYGYTF
v_call: TRBV6-6; cdr3_length: 14; clone_size: once; j_call: TRBJ2-1; d_call: -; cdr3_nt: TGTGCCAGCAGTATGCGGGGACAGTACAATGAGCAGTTCTTC; cdr3_aa: CASSMRGQYNEQFF
v_call: TRBV3-1/TRBV3-2; cdr3_length: 16; clone_size: -; j_call: TRBJ1-2; d_call: TRBD1; cdr3_nt: TGTGCCAGCAGCCCGACTTCGACAGGGGTGATTTATGGCTACACCTTC; cdr3_aa: CASSPTSTGVIYGYTF
v_call: TRBV7-2; cdr3_length: 15; clone_size: -; j_call: TRBJ2-1; d_call: TRBD2; cdr3_nt: TGTGCCAGCAGCTGGACTAGCGGGTCCGACAATGAGCAGTTCTTC; cdr3_aa: CASSWTSGSDNEQFF
v_call: TRBV29-1; cdr3_length: 14; clone_size: -; j_call: TRBJ1-2; d_call: -; cdr3_nt: TGCAGCGTTGGACCAGGAGGAGTTAACTATGGCTACACCTTC; cdr3_aa: CSVGPGGVNYGYTF
v_call: TRBV11-2; cdr3_length: 15; clone_size: -; j_call: TRBJ1-2; d_call: -; cdr3_nt: TGTGCCAGCAGCTTAGTGCCAGGGCTCGGCTATGGCTACACCTTC; cdr3_aa: CASSLVPGLGYGYTF
v_call: TRBV15; cdr3_length: 14; clone_size: -; j_call: TRBJ2-2; d_call: -; cdr3_nt: TGTGCCACCAGCAGAGCCAAGGGGGAAGGGGAGCTGTTTTTT; cdr3_aa: CATSRAKGEGELFF
v_call: TRBV28; cdr3_length: 14; clone_size: few; j_call: TRBJ2-1; d_call: -; cdr3_nt: TGTGCCAGCAGTGAACTAAGCTCCTACAATGAGCAGTTCTTC; cdr3_aa: CASSELSSYNEQFF
v_call: TRBV3-1/TRBV3-2; cdr3_length: 14; clone_size: -; j_call: TRBJ1-1; d_call: -; cdr3_nt: TGTGCCAGCAGCCAAGGGTCCCCGAGCACTGAAGCTTTCTTT; cdr3_aa: CASSQGSPSTEAFF
v_call: TRBV19; cdr3_length: 16; clone_size: few; j_call: TRBJ1-2; d_call: -; cdr3_nt: TGTGCCAGTACCGTCGGACCAGGGGCCCTTAACTATGGCTACACCTTC; cdr3_aa: CASTVGPGALNYGYTF
v_call: TRBV15; cdr3_length: 14; clone_size: -; j_call: TRBJ1-1; d_call: TRBD1; cdr3_nt: TGTGCCACCAGCCTGGACAGGGCGAACACTGAAGCTTTCTTT; cdr3_aa: CATSLDRANTEAFF
v_call: TRBV7-8; cdr3_length: 13; clone_size: -; j_call: TRBJ2-5; d_call: TRBD1; cdr3_nt: TGTGCCAGCAGCCCGACAGGGCAAGAGACCCAGTACTTC; cdr3_aa: CASSPTGQETQYF
v_call: TRBV4-2; cdr3_length: 17; clone_size: -; j_call: TRBJ2-2; d_call: TRBD2; cdr3_nt: TGTGCCAGCAGCCGGAAGGGACTAGCTACGAACACCGGGGAGCTGTTTTTT; cdr3_aa: CASSRKGLATNTGELFF
v_call: TRBV2; cdr3_length: 14; clone_size: -; j_call: TRBJ1-2; d_call: TRBD1; cdr3_nt: TGTGCCAGCAGCCCCGGACAGGGCGAATATGGCTACACCTTC; cdr3_aa: CASSPGQGEYGYTF
v_call: TRBV29-1; cdr3_length: 12; clone_size: -; j_call: TRBJ2-3; d_call: TRBD1; cdr3_nt: TGCAGCGCGGACAGGAGCACAGATACGCAGTATTTT; cdr3_aa: CSADRSTDTQYF
v_call: TRBV16; cdr3_length: 13; clone_size: -; j_call: TRBJ1-1; d_call: -; cdr3_nt: TGTGCCAGCCGACCACAGGAGAACACTGAAGCTTTCTTT; cdr3_aa: CASRPQENTEAFF
v_call: TRBV5-4; cdr3_length: 15; clone_size: -; j_call: TRBJ2-3; d_call: -; cdr3_nt: TGTGCCAGCAGGCCCGCCGGGACTCGCACAGATACGCAGTATTTT; cdr3_aa: CASRPAGTRTDTQYF
v_call: TRBV7-2; cdr3_length: 14; clone_size: -; j_call: TRBJ1-1; d_call: TRBD1; cdr3_nt: TGTGCCAGCAGCGCCCAACAGGGGGTCACTGAAGCTTTCTTT; cdr3_aa: CASSAQQGVTEAFF
v_call: TRBV24-1; cdr3_length: 13; clone_size: once; j_call: TRBJ1-1; d_call: -; cdr3_nt: TGTGCCACCAGTGCTACGGGTGGCACTGAAGCTTTCTTT; cdr3_aa: CATSATGGTEAFF
v_call: TRBV7-2; cdr3_length: 14; clone_size: -; j_call: TRBJ2-4; d_call: TRBD2; cdr3_nt: TGTGCCAGCAGCTCCAGACTAGCGGAAAACATTCAGTACTTC; cdr3_aa: CASSSRLAENIQYF
v_call: TRBV9; cdr3_length: 16; clone_size: -; j_call: TRBJ2-1; d_call: TRBD2; cdr3_nt: TGTGCCAGCAGCGTTTTAGCGGGGAGCTCCTACAATGAGCAGTTCTTC; cdr3_aa: CASSVLAGSSYNEQFF
v_call: TRBV5-1; cdr3_length: 13; clone_size: -; j_call: TRBJ2-1; d_call: -; cdr3_nt: TGCGCCAGCAGCTATGACTCGTACAATGAGCAGTTCTTC; cdr3_aa: CASSYDSYNEQFF
v_call: TRBV4-2; cdr3_length: 17; clone_size: few; j_call: TRBJ2-7; d_call: TRBD2; cdr3_nt: TGTGCCAGCAGCCAAGATTGGAGCGGGGGGACCCCCTACGAGCAGTACTTC; cdr3_aa: CASSQDWSGGTPYEQYF
v_call: TRBV29-1; cdr3_length: 13; clone_size: -; j_call: TRBJ1-2; d_call: TRBD1; cdr3_nt: TGCAGCGTACCGACAGGGGGCGTGAAGAGCTACACCTTC; cdr3_aa: CSVPTGGVKSYTF
v_call: TRBV7-2; cdr3_length: 14; clone_size: once; j_call: TRBJ2-2; d_call: -; cdr3_nt: TGTGCCAGCAGCTTAGCGCCGGAGGCCGGGGAGCTGTTTTTT; cdr3_aa: CASSLAPEAGELFF
v_call: TRBV2; cdr3_length: 14; clone_size: -; j_call: TRBJ1-4; d_call: -; cdr3_nt: TGTGCCAGCAGACCGACATCTACTAATGAAAAACTGTTTTTT; cdr3_aa: CASRPTSTNEKLFF
v_call: TRBV7-2; cdr3_length: 14; clone_size: -; j_call: TRBJ1-2; d_call: -; cdr3_nt: TGTGCCAGCAGCATAGGGGAGTATCGCTATGGCTACACCTTC; cdr3_aa: CASSIGEYRYGYTF
v_call: TRBV27; cdr3_length: 20; clone_size: -; j_call: TRBJ2-2; d_call: -; cdr3_nt: TGTGCCAGCAGTTTACGCTTGAACCCTGCGTGGGCCGCGAACACCGGGGAGCTGTTTTTT; cdr3_aa: CASSLRLNPAWAANTGELFF
v_call: TRBV19; cdr3_length: 16; clone_size: -; j_call: TRBJ1-5; d_call: -; cdr3_nt: TGTGCCAGTACCAGTATAGGAGGACGGGACAATCAGCCCCAGCATTTT; cdr3_aa: CASTSIGGRDNQPQHF
v_call: TRBV6-1; cdr3_length: 15; clone_size: -; j_call: TRBJ1-5; d_call: TRBD1; cdr3_nt: TGTGCCAGCAGTGAGTTCGGGACAGTAGGTCAGCCCCAGCATTTT; cdr3_aa: CASSEFGTVGQPQHF
v_call: TRBV5-4; cdr3_length: 14; clone_size: -; j_call: TRBJ1-2; d_call: TRBD1; cdr3_nt: TGTGCCAGCAGCTCCCAGGGGGCGCCGTATGGCTACACCTTC; cdr3_aa: CASSSQGAPYGYTF
v_call: TRBV7-3; cdr3_length: 13; clone_size: -; j_call: TRBJ2-3; d_call: -; cdr3_nt: TGTGCCAGCAGCCCCGGAGCGGCAGATACGCAGTATTTT; cdr3_aa: CASSPGAADTQYF
v_call: TRBV7-3; cdr3_length: 13; clone_size: -; j_call: TRBJ2-7; d_call: -; cdr3_nt: TGTGCCAGCAGCTTCCCGGGAGTCCACGAGCAGTACTTC; cdr3_aa: CASSFPGVHEQYF
v_call: TRBV6-5; cdr3_length: 14; clone_size: few; j_call: TRBJ1-4; d_call: -; cdr3_nt: TGTGCCAGCAGGGCAACAGGGAAGGATGAAAAACTGTTTTTT; cdr3_aa: CASRATGKDEKLFF
v_call: TRBV19; cdr3_length: 15; clone_size: -; j_call: TRBJ2-2; d_call: TRBD1; cdr3_nt: TGTGCCAGTAGTATAGACGGACAGGGCACCGGGGAGCTGTTTTTT; cdr3_aa: CASSIDGQGTGELFF
v_call: TRBV11-2; cdr3_length: 13; clone_size: -; j_call: TRBJ2-1; d_call: -; cdr3_nt: TGTGCCAGCGGGAGGGGGTCCTTCAATGAGCAGTTCTTC; cdr3_aa: CASGRGSFNEQFF
v_call: TRBV5-1; cdr3_length: 17; clone_size: -; j_call: TRBJ2-3; d_call: TRBD2; cdr3_nt: TGCGCCAGCAGCGGAGGTAGCGGGAGCGCTAGCACAGATACGCAGTATTTT; cdr3_aa: CASSGGSGSASTDTQYF
v_call: TRBV28; cdr3_length: 17; clone_size: -; j_call: TRBJ2-3; d_call: TRBD1; cdr3_nt: TGTGCCAGCAGTTTAGGACAGGGGCGCGTAGCCACAGATACGCAGTATTTT; cdr3_aa: CASSLGQGRVATDTQYF
v_call: TRBV27; cdr3_length: 15; clone_size: few; j_call: TRBJ2-1; d_call: -; cdr3_nt: TGTGCCAGCAGTTTCTCTCGCGGGGGCCAAAATGAGCAGTTCTTC; cdr3_aa: CASSFSRGGQNEQFF
v_call: TRBV3-1/TRBV3-2; cdr3_length: 14; clone_size: -; j_call: TRBJ1-5; d_call: TRBD1; cdr3_nt: TGTGCCAGCAGCCAAAACAGGGGGCGGCCGCCCCAGCATTTT; cdr3_aa: CASSQNRGRPPQHF